The 30 T cell receptor beta chains below come from one sample, sequenced in a study of monozygotic twins with inflammatory bowel disease. TCRdb reprocessed the 5' RACE reads; each CDR3 protein has one entry and no DNA is given. The sample holds roughly 200,000 distinct CDR3 sequences. Material: blood. These receptors were collected from a human donor with ulcerative colitis or Crohn's disease, or a healthy co-twin of an affected twin (not recorded which).

This chain joins TRBV29-1 and TRBJ2-3; TCRdb's D call, TRBD1, is unchecked because there is no DNA. The CDR3 consists of 14 residues. Looked up from germline, CDR1 is SQVTM and CDR2 is ANQGSEA. The chain's CDR3 is CSGRDPIQPDTQYF.

The chain is built from TRBV20-1 and TRBJ2-7. The CDR3 is made up of 12 amino acids. Germline V gene data show CDR1 as DFQATT and CDR2 as SNEGSKA (reference sequence). This chain's CDR3 is CSATDRSYEQYF.

This chain uses TRBV12-3 or TRBV12-4 with TRBJ1-2; TCRdb's D call of TRBD1 is untestable without DNA. This CDR3 has 14 amino acids. CDR3 sequence reads: CASSQTGEPSGYTF.

This chain connects TRBV2 to TRBJ2-1; TCRdb gives TRBD1 as the D gene, but with no DNA this cannot be confirmed. The CDR3 sequence is 15 residues long. Germline V gives CDR1 SNHLY, CDR2 FYNNEI. The CDR3 loop reads CASSEAGGYYNEQFF. The full variable domain, with the rest looked up from reference TRBV2 and TRBJ2-1, is EPEVTQTPSHQVTQMGQEVILRCVPISNHLYFYWYRQILGQKVEFLVSFYNNEISEKSEIFDDQFSVERPDGSNFTLKIRSTKLEDSAMYFCASSEAGGYYNEQFFGPGTRLTVL.

The chain has TRBV20-1 and TRBJ2-7; there is no DNA to check the TCRdb D call of TRBD2. Germline V gene lookup returns CDR1 DFQATT and CDR2 SNEGSKA (reference sequence). This CDR3 is built from 13 residues. The CDR3 is CSALAGAYYEQYF.

CDR3 amino acids: CASSYSGGRSPNEQYF. The rearrangement links TRBV6-5 to TRBJ2-7; TCRdb reports TRBD2, a call that lacks DNA to check it against. The germline V gene encodes CDR1 MNHEY and CDR2 SVGAGI. CDR3 length: 16 amino acids.

The chain couples TRBV12-3 or TRBV12-4 to TRBJ1-1. The CDR3 contains 14 residues. CDR3 residues: CASSPKSRDTEAFF.

This chain uses TRBV4-3 with TRBJ2-1; TCRdb names TRBD1, which stays unverified in the absence of DNA. This CDR3 spans 16 amino acids. Germline CDR1 LGHNA, CDR2 YSLEER. CDR3 loop: CASSQDRAITYNEQFF.

The V and J genes are TRBV14 and TRBJ2-7; there is no DNA to check the TCRdb D call of TRBD1. Per the germline V gene, CDR1 is SGHDN and CDR2 is FVKESK. The CDR3 covers 14 residues. The CDR3 loop is CASSQFSGSNEQYF.

The chain couples TRBV2 to TRBJ2-3; TCRdb proposes TRBD1, but this gene call is untestable without DNA. This CDR3 has 13 residues. The germline V gene encodes CDR1 SNHLY and CDR2 FYNNEI. CDR3 sequence reads: CASLGQLTDTQYF.

The rearrangement uses TRBV6-5 and TRBJ1-1. The CDR3 has 13 residues. CDR1 and CDR2 from the germline V gene are MNHEY and SVGAGI. The chain's CDR3 is CASSNRQETEAFF.

V usage is TRBV20-1 and J usage is TRBJ1-2; TCRdb names TRBD1, which stays unverified in the absence of DNA. This CDR3 is built from 14 residues. Germline V lookup: CDR1 DFQATT, CDR2 SNEGSKA (reference sequence). The CDR3 loop reads CSAKGQGAIYGYTF.

The chain has TRBV7-6 and TRBJ2-2; as DNA is missing, the TRBD1 call by TCRdb cannot be tested. The CDR3 sequence is 18 residues long. CDR1 is SGHVS, CDR2 FNYEAQ, per germline. CDR3 loop: CASSHSSGTGANTGELFF.

CDR3 sequence reads: CASSIGTSSNQPQHF. The J gene is TRBJ1-5, the V gene TRBV5-1. Germline CDR1 is SGHRS and CDR2 is YFSETQ. The CDR3 covers 15 residues. The full variable domain, its missing parts supplied by reference TRBV5-1 and TRBJ1-5, is KAGVTQTPRYLIKTRGQQVTLSCSPISGHRSVSWYQQTPGQGLQFLFEYFSETQRNKGNFPGRFSGRQFSNSRSEMNVSTLELGDSALYLCASSIGTSSNQPQHFGDGTRLSIL.

The chain combines TRBV6-2 or TRBV6-3 with TRBJ2-5; TCRdb's assignment of TRBD1 cannot be checked, as there is no DNA. This CDR3 has 16 residues. The germline V gene has CDR1 MNHEY and CDR2 SVGEGT. The CDR3: CASASISQGSGETQYF.

The J gene is TRBJ2-2, the V gene TRBV7-2; the TCRdb call, TRBD1, lacks DNA for checking. The V gene's germline CDR1 is SGHTA and CDR2 FQGNSA. CDR3 size: 17 residues. CDR3 protein: CASSLEGPGARTGELFF.

The chain's CDR3 is CASGGLGGELFF. V gene TRBV4-2 combines with J gene TRBJ2-2; TCRdb picks TRBD1, but there is no DNA to check that call. This CDR3 has 12 residues. Germline lookup yields CDR1 LGHNA and CDR2 YNFKEQ.

V gene TRBV14 combines with J gene TRBJ1-4. The CDR3 is made up of 15 amino acids. Per germline, CDR1 SGHDN and CDR2 FVKESK. The CDR3 protein is CASSQDLGFNEKLFF.

The chain couples TRBV20-1 to TRBJ2-7; TCRdb outputs TRBD2, but without DNA this stays unchecked. The CDR3 is 14 amino acids. The germline V gene encodes CDR1 DFQATT and CDR2 SNEGSKA (reference sequence). CDR3 sequence reads: CSAPRPSGSYEQYF.

The chain links TRBV18 to TRBJ1-5. From germline, CDR1 is KGHSH and CDR2 LQKENI. The CDR3 is made up of 12 amino acids. CDR3 loop: CASSHPNQPQHF.

The chain employs TRBV6-1 and TRBJ1-4; TCRdb picks TRBD1, but there is no DNA to check that call. CDR1 is MNHNS, CDR2 SASEGT, per germline. The CDR3 length is 15 residues. This CDR3 is CASSPQGLSEKKLFF.

This chain joins TRBV21-1 and TRBJ2-2; TCRdb indicates TRBD2, and absent DNA this call remains unverified. TRBV21-1 counts as a pseudogene. The CDR3 covers 20 residues. CDR3 in amino acids: CASSRGPALLTRLNTGELFF.

This chain connects TRBV5-1 to TRBJ2-1; TCRdb returns TRBD2, unconfirmable since there is no DNA. Germline loops: CDR1 SGHRS, CDR2 YFSETQ. The CDR3 totals 17 residues. The CDR3 loop is CASSGTSGISSYNEQFF.

The chain carries TRBV7-6 and TRBJ2-1; the D gene TCRdb calls, TRBD2, cannot be checked with no DNA. The CDR3 loop spans 15 amino acids. Germline CDR1 SGHVS, CDR2 FNYEAQ. This CDR3 reads CASSFGLAGTNEQFF.

The rearrangement links TRBV18 to TRBJ2-5. Germline V gene lookup returns CDR1 KGHSH and CDR2 LQKENI. This CDR3 has 14 residues. The CDR3 sequence is CASSPPTVKETQYF. The variable domain in full, completed from reference TRBV18 and TRBJ2-5, reads NAGVMQNPRHLVRRRGQEARLRCSPMKGHSHVYWYRQLPEEGLKFMVYLQKENIIDESGMPKERFSAEFPKEGPSILRIQQVVRGDSAAYFCASSPPTVKETQYFGPGTRLLVL.

J is TRBJ2-2 and V is TRBV5-1. CDR1 SGHRS and CDR2 YFSETQ come from the germline V gene. This CDR3 contains 13 residues. The CDR3 sequence: CASSFKNTGELFF.

This chain uses TRBV19 with TRBJ1-2. Germline V gene data show CDR1 as LNHDA and CDR2 as SQIVND (reference sequence). This CDR3 has 13 residues. CDR3 in amino acids: CASRSAGNYGYTF.

The rearrangement uses TRBV18 and TRBJ2-5; TCRdb outputs TRBD1, but without DNA this stays unchecked. Per the germline V gene, CDR1 is KGHSH and CDR2 is LQKENI. CDR3 length equals 16 residues. CDR3 region: CASSPPNPGSGETQYF.

The chain links TRBV6-2 or TRBV6-3 to TRBJ2-2; the TCRdb call, TRBD1, lacks DNA for checking. The CDR3 contains 13 residues. Germline V gene sequence: CDR1 MNHEY, CDR2 SVGEGT. Here the CDR3 reads CASGSRVTGELFF.

This chain uses TRBV6-5 with TRBJ2-7. CDR3 length: 14 amino acids. CDR1 MNHEY and CDR2 SVGAGI come from the germline V gene. The chain's CDR3 is CASSFSGIPYEQYF.